This T cell receptor beta chain was captured by sequencing in a study of radiotherapy plus CTLA-4 blockade in lung cancer. Study-level background: With 31% of patients having disease control, objective responses were seen in 15% to 20%.

TCRdb's table, derived via immunoSEQ multiplex PCR, lists solely in-frame clones and lacks some. This sample has 95,000 to 150,000 clones, with around 89% found just once. The clonotype originates from a human donor with non-small cell lung cancer that progressed on radiotherapy plus ipilimumab. The sample was peripheral blood, taken from a patient treated with radiotherapy plus ipilimumab.

The DNA for the CDR3 is TGTGCCAGCCGAGACGGGGTAGCAACTAATGAAAAACTGTTTTTT. Amino acid sequence: CASRDGVATNEKLFF. The chain couples TRBV6-1 to TRBJ1-4; no reliable D call. Germline V gene lookup returns CDR1 MNHNS and CDR2 SASEGT. The CDR3 covers 15 residues. V was clipped by 8 bases and J by 0 bases, with 13 bases between them.